The present T cell receptor (beta chain) was sequenced within a study of blood T cell repertoires in COVID-19. On the study more broadly: The United States, Italy and Spain provided the acute and convalescent COVID-19 samples.

The table came from immunoSEQ multiplex PCR; TCRdb's copy has only in-frame clones and leaves some out. The sample lists some 200,000 clones; around 84% were seen once. Sequenced: peripheral blood. This receptor was identified in a woman of 80 years or more with active or convalescent COVID-19.

The CDR3 spells CASSQDRGYTEAFF. CDR3 bases: TGCGCCAGCAGCCAAGATCGGGGTTACACTGAAGCTTTCTTT. The chain links TRBV4-3 to TRBJ1-1, with unresolved D. This CDR3 is built from 14 residues. Trimming took 0 bases from V and 3 from J, leaving 8 bases between them. In germline, CDR1 is LGHNA, CDR2 YSLEER.